The source of this TCR beta chain is a study of response to subunit inactivated influenza vaccine. TCRdb ran MiXCR on the RT-PCR reads and lists one entry per CDR3 protein. This repertoire shows more than 450,000 distinct CDR3 sequences, approximately 10% found once; its top ten account for roughly 10%. This clonotype was counted between two and nine times. This CDR3 comprises 15 residues. Germline loops: CDR1 SGHTA, CDR2 FQGNSA. V shed 1 base and J shed 5 bases, with 12 bases lying between them. Sequencing was performed on PBMCs from blood, taken on the day of vaccination. The receptor was derived from a man aged 45-65 years who received an inactivated influenza vaccine. The chain combines TRBV7-2 with TRBJ2-1; the D gene is possibly TRBD1 (5 bases). The CDR3 spells CASSLVSGRNNEQFF. CDR3 sequence (DNA): TGTGCCAGCAGCTTAGTATCAGGGCGGAACAATGAGCAGTTCTTC.